A selection of T cell receptor beta chains follows, all from one sample in a study of cytomegalovirus exposure and HLA in healthy donors. Here immunoSEQ multiplex PCR was the method, and the copy in TCRdb shows in-frame clones only, minus some. The sample holds about 190,000 clones; about 69% are singletons and the top ten take about 5%. The specimen was PBMCs. Receptor source: a man under 40 in good health and CMV-seropositive. Both conserved end residues are part of each CDR3. The order of the fields is clone size, V gene, D gene, J gene, CDR3 DNA, CDR3 protein. The D gene is left open where the match is weak. Expanded clones are given a class, and other clones once, few, many or no size at all.

abundance: few
v_gene: TRBV6-5
d_gene: .
j_gene: TRBJ1-6
CDR3nt: TGTGCCAGCAGTTACGAGAACTCTAATTCACCCCTCCACTTT
CDR3aa: CASSYENSNSPLHF

abundance: few
v_gene: TRBV30
d_gene: .
j_gene: TRBJ2-2
CDR3nt: TGTGCCTGGAGCGTTTGGGGGGGCCGGGGAGCTGTTTTT
CDR3aa: CAWSVWGGRGAVF

abundance: .
v_gene: TRBV20-1
d_gene: .
j_gene: TRBJ2-1
CDR3nt: TGCAGTGCTAGAGATGAGCGGCAGTTCTTC
CDR3aa: CSARDERQFF

abundance: .
v_gene: TRBV4-3
d_gene: TRBD2
j_gene: TRBJ2-7
CDR3nt: TGCGCCAGCAGCCCTGGGACTAGCGGGAGACCCTACGAGCAGTACTTC
CDR3aa: CASSPGTSGRPYEQYF

abundance: once
v_gene: TRBV11-3
d_gene: TRBD2
j_gene: TRBJ2-5
CDR3nt: TGTGCCAGCAGCTGGAGCGGGAGGGCGCGAGAGACCCAGTACTTC
CDR3aa: CASSWSGRARETQYF

abundance: once
v_gene: TRBV19
d_gene: .
j_gene: TRBJ2-1
CDR3nt: TGTGCCAGTAGTATCGGGGTGGGGCGGGACGGGAATGAGCAGTTCTTC
CDR3aa: CASSIGVGRDGNEQFF

abundance: once
v_gene: TRBV10-3
d_gene: TRBD2
j_gene: TRBJ2-2
CDR3nt: TGTGCCATCAGTGCGCCTCCTGGACTAGCGGGTACCGGGGAGCTGTTTTTT
CDR3aa: CAISAPPGLAGTGELFF

abundance: once
v_gene: TRBV11-2
d_gene: TRBD2
j_gene: TRBJ2-2
CDR3nt: TGTGCCAGCAGCTTAGCGGGAGGGCGACATACCGGGGAGCTGTTTTTT
CDR3aa: CASSLAGGRHTGELFF

abundance: .
v_gene: TRBV7-3
d_gene: .
j_gene: TRBJ2-2
CDR3nt: TGTGCCAGCGAAGGGCAGGGAGGTTCCGGGGAGCTGTTTTTT
CDR3aa: CASEGQGGSGELFF

abundance: .
v_gene: TRBV2
d_gene: TRBD1
j_gene: TRBJ2-7
CDR3nt: TGTGCCAGCAGGTGGGACAGGGAGAGCTACGAGCAGTACTTC
CDR3aa: CASRWDRESYEQYF

abundance: .
v_gene: TRBV7-3
d_gene: .
j_gene: TRBJ1-1
CDR3nt: TGTGCCAGCAGCTCAAACTGGAACACTGAAGCTTTCTTT
CDR3aa: CASSSNWNTEAFF

abundance: .
v_gene: TRBV12-5
d_gene: .
j_gene: TRBJ2-5
CDR3nt: TGTGCTAGTGGTTTTGCGGAGACCCAGTACTTC
CDR3aa: CASGFAETQYF

abundance: .
v_gene: TRBV6-6
d_gene: TRBD2
j_gene: TRBJ2-7
CDR3nt: TGTGCCAGCAGTAGCCGTGCGGGGGGCCAAACCTACGAGCAGTACTTC
CDR3aa: CASSSRAGGQTYEQYF

abundance: .
v_gene: TRBV19
d_gene: .
j_gene: TRBJ2-7
CDR3nt: TGTGCCAGTAGTTCCCGGGAATACGAGCAGTACTTC
CDR3aa: CASSSREYEQYF

abundance: .
v_gene: TRBV7-2
d_gene: TRBD1
j_gene: TRBJ2-5
CDR3nt: TGTGCCAGCAGCCTCGGGACAGGGAAGGTGACCCAGTACTTC
CDR3aa: CASSLGTGKVTQYF

abundance: .
v_gene: TRBV29-1
d_gene: TRBD1
j_gene: TRBJ2-3
CDR3nt: TGCAGAGCCGGGACAGGGGCCCCAGATACGCAGTATTTT
CDR3aa: CRAGTGAPDTQYF

abundance: .
v_gene: TRBV15
d_gene: .
j_gene: TRBJ2-5
CDR3nt: TGTGCCACCAGCAGACAAACACGATTAGCGAACCAAGAGACCCAGTACTTC
CDR3aa: CATSRQTRLANQETQYF

abundance: .
v_gene: TRBV5-6
d_gene: .
j_gene: TRBJ2-7
CDR3nt: TGTGCCAGCAGCTTGGGGGGACTTTACGAGCAGTACTTC
CDR3aa: CASSLGGLYEQYF

abundance: .
v_gene: TRBV25-1
d_gene: TRBD2
j_gene: TRBJ2-1
CDR3nt: TGTGCCAGCAGTGAATCGACTAGCGGGGGGCCAAACAATGAGCAGTTCTTC
CDR3aa: CASSESTSGGPNNEQFF

abundance: .
v_gene: TRBV6-6
d_gene: TRBD1
j_gene: TRBJ1-1
CDR3nt: TGTGCCAGCAGTTCCACAGGGGGCACTGAAGCTTTCTTT
CDR3aa: CASSSTGGTEAFF

abundance: .
v_gene: TRBV6-1
d_gene: .
j_gene: TRBJ2-3
CDR3nt: TGTGCCACCCCTCGGATAGGGGTGGCAGATACGCAGTATTTT
CDR3aa: CATPRIGVADTQYF

abundance: .
v_gene: TRBV2
d_gene: .
j_gene: TRBJ1-1
CDR3nt: TGTGCCAGCAGTGACCCTGTAGAGTCTGAAGCTTTCTTT
CDR3aa: CASSDPVESEAFF

abundance: .
v_gene: TRBV28
d_gene: .
j_gene: TRBJ2-5
CDR3nt: TGTGCCAGCAGTTTAAGGGGGAGGGAGATACCTTGGGAGCAGTACTTC
CDR3aa: CASSLRGREIPWEQYF

abundance: .
v_gene: TRBV9
d_gene: .
j_gene: TRBJ1-3
CDR3nt: TGTGCCAGCAGCGGTTGGAGCAGAGTGGGTGGAAACACCATATATTTT
CDR3aa: CASSGWSRVGGNTIYF

abundance: few
v_gene: TRBV6-5
d_gene: TRBD2
j_gene: TRBJ2-1
CDR3nt: TGTGCCAGCAGTCCCAGCGGGAGGATCTACAATGAGCAGTTCTTC
CDR3aa: CASSPSGRIYNEQFF

abundance: .
v_gene: TRBV9
d_gene: TRBD2
j_gene: TRBJ2-5
CDR3nt: TGTGCCAGCAGCGTAGTGGCTAGCGGGGGGGCAGGAGAGACCCAGTACTTC
CDR3aa: CASSVVASGGAGETQYF

abundance: .
v_gene: TRBV20-1
d_gene: .
j_gene: TRBJ1-1
CDR3nt: TGCAGTGCTAGAGCTACAGCTGGCGCTTTCTTT
CDR3aa: CSARATAGAFF

abundance: .
v_gene: TRBV19
d_gene: TRBD1
j_gene: TRBJ1-2
CDR3nt: TGTGCCAGTAGTACGACCGGGACAGCCCCAATCGGCTACACCTTC
CDR3aa: CASSTTGTAPIGYTF

abundance: .
v_gene: TRBV6-5
d_gene: TRBD1
j_gene: TRBJ1-5
CDR3nt: TGTGCCAGCAGGACGGACAGGGGGCGGGGACCCCAGCATTTT
CDR3aa: CASRTDRGRGPQHF

abundance: .
v_gene: TRBV6-5
d_gene: TRBD2
j_gene: TRBJ2-2
CDR3nt: TGTGCCAGCAGTTGGACTAGCGGGGCCACCGGGGAGCTGTTTTTT
CDR3aa: CASSWTSGATGELFF

abundance: .
v_gene: TRBV5-1
d_gene: .
j_gene: TRBJ2-3
CDR3nt: TGCGCCAGCAATTTCGGGGGTGCGAGCACAGATACGCAGTATTTT
CDR3aa: CASNFGGASTDTQYF

abundance: .
v_gene: TRBV11-2
d_gene: TRBD1
j_gene: TRBJ1-4
CDR3nt: TGTGCCAGCAGTCCAGGGGGCGTGGGTGAAAAACTGTTTTTT
CDR3aa: CASSPGGVGEKLFF

abundance: .
v_gene: TRBV12-5
d_gene: TRBD1
j_gene: TRBJ1-1
CDR3nt: TGTGCTAGTGCCGGGACAGCCCATGAAGCTTTCTTT
CDR3aa: CASAGTAHEAFF

abundance: .
v_gene: TRBV5-4
d_gene: TRBD1
j_gene: TRBJ2-6
CDR3nt: TGTGCCAGCAGCGATACAGGGGGCTCTGGGGCCAACGTCCTGACTTTC
CDR3aa: CASSDTGGSGANVLTF

abundance: .
v_gene: TRBV9
d_gene: TRBD1
j_gene: TRBJ1-6
CDR3nt: TGTGCCAGCAGCCCCGATCCGGGACAGGTTAATTCACCCCTCCACTTT
CDR3aa: CASSPDPGQVNSPLHF

abundance: .
v_gene: TRBV28
d_gene: TRBD2
j_gene: TRBJ2-1
CDR3nt: TGTGCCAGCAGTGGTGAGCTGACTAGCGGGAGGGATGAGCAGTTCTTC
CDR3aa: CASSGELTSGRDEQFF

abundance: .
v_gene: TRBV5-1
d_gene: .
j_gene: TRBJ2-3
CDR3nt: TGCGCCAGCAGCTTGGCCCCGACAGGAACTGATACGCAGTATTTT
CDR3aa: CASSLAPTGTDTQYF

abundance: .
v_gene: TRBV9
d_gene: .
j_gene: TRBJ2-3
CDR3nt: TGTGCCAGCAGCCCTTACCGAGGGGGGGGCCTATTTCAAGATACGCAGTATTTT
CDR3aa: CASSPYRGGGLFQDTQYF

abundance: .
v_gene: TRBV9
d_gene: TRBD2
j_gene: TRBJ2-1
CDR3nt: TGTGCCAGCAGCCATCCGGGACTAGCGGGGGGCAATGAGCAGTTCTTC
CDR3aa: CASSHPGLAGGNEQFF

abundance: few
v_gene: TRBV6-4
d_gene: TRBD2
j_gene: TRBJ2-1
CDR3nt: TGTGCCAGCAGTGACATGGCTAGCGGGAGCAATGAGCAGTTCTTC
CDR3aa: CASSDMASGSNEQFF

abundance: once
v_gene: TRBV4-2
d_gene: TRBD2
j_gene: TRBJ2-3
CDR3nt: TGTGCCAGCAGCCAAGATCTTCTAGCGGGGGGCCGTACGAGCACAGATACGCAGTATTTT
CDR3aa: CASSQDLLAGGRTSTDTQYF

abundance: few
v_gene: TRBV4-3
d_gene: TRBD2
j_gene: TRBJ2-2
CDR3nt: TGCGCCAGCAGCCGAGCTAGCGGGGGGGGGAACACCGGGGAGCTGTTTTTT
CDR3aa: CASSRASGGGNTGELFF

abundance: .
v_gene: TRBV6-1
d_gene: TRBD1
j_gene: TRBJ1-5
CDR3nt: TGTGCCAGCAGTGGGGGACAGGTTAGTCTCTATAGCAATCAGCCCCAGCATTTT
CDR3aa: CASSGGQVSLYSNQPQHF

abundance: .
v_gene: TRBV6-5
d_gene: .
j_gene: TRBJ1-4
CDR3nt: TGTGCCAGCAGTTACTCTTACGACTCAACTAATGAAAAACTGTTTTTT
CDR3aa: CASSYSYDSTNEKLFF

abundance: .
v_gene: TRBV7-9
d_gene: .
j_gene: TRBJ1-2
CDR3nt: TGTGCCAGCAGCGAGAGAGGAGGTAACTATGGCTACACCTTC
CDR3aa: CASSERGGNYGYTF

abundance: once
v_gene: TRBV30
d_gene: .
j_gene: TRBJ2-3
CDR3nt: TGTGCCTGGAGCGAGGGGGGGGGCCCAGATACGCAGTATTTT
CDR3aa: CAWSEGGGPDTQYF

abundance: .
v_gene: TRBV7-2
d_gene: .
j_gene: TRBJ2-3
CDR3nt: TGTGCCAGCAGCCCTGGGGGGTACCCCACAGATACGCAGTATTTT
CDR3aa: CASSPGGYPTDTQYF

abundance: few
v_gene: TRBV7-3
d_gene: TRBD2
j_gene: TRBJ2-1
CDR3nt: TGTGCCAGCAGCCTTGGGACTAGCGTCTTGAACAATGAGCAGTTCTTC
CDR3aa: CASSLGTSVLNNEQFF

abundance: few
v_gene: TRBV9
d_gene: .
j_gene: TRBJ2-3
CDR3nt: TGTGCCAGCAGCGTAGAAGGTAGCGGCTTACGAGATACGCAGTATTTT
CDR3aa: CASSVEGSGLRDTQYF

abundance: .
v_gene: TRBV30
d_gene: TRBD1
j_gene: TRBJ2-2
CDR3nt: TGTGCCTGGAGTGACAGGGGCGGCGGGGAGCTGTTTTTT
CDR3aa: CAWSDRGGGELFF

abundance: .
v_gene: TRBV7-9
d_gene: TRBD2
j_gene: TRBJ2-1
CDR3nt: TGTTCCAGCAGCTTAGGACTAGCGGGAGGTCCCTTCGATGAGCAGTTCTTC
CDR3aa: CSSSLGLAGGPFDEQFF

abundance: .
v_gene: TRBV7-2
d_gene: .
j_gene: TRBJ2-1
CDR3nt: TGTGCCAGCAGCTTATTTTGGGGGGATGAGCAGTTCTTC
CDR3aa: CASSLFWGDEQFF

abundance: .
v_gene: TRBV7-9
d_gene: .
j_gene: TRBJ1-3
CDR3nt: TGTGCCAGCAGCGAAACGGGACAACACTCTGGAAACACCATATATTTT
CDR3aa: CASSETGQHSGNTIYF

abundance: few
v_gene: TRBV19
d_gene: TRBD1
j_gene: TRBJ1-1
CDR3nt: TGTGCCAGTAGTACCGACAGGGACACTGAAGCTTTCTTT
CDR3aa: CASSTDRDTEAFF

abundance: .
v_gene: TRBV5-1
d_gene: .
j_gene: TRBJ2-1
CDR3nt: TGCGCCAGCAGCTCCCGGGACATCTCCTACAATGAGCAGTTCTTC
CDR3aa: CASSSRDISYNEQFF

abundance: .
v_gene: TRBV7-2
d_gene: .
j_gene: TRBJ2-3
CDR3nt: TGTGCCAGCAGGAGGAGTAGCGTAGATACGCAGTATTTT
CDR3aa: CASRRSSVDTQYF

abundance: .
v_gene: TRBV27
d_gene: TRBD2
j_gene: TRBJ2-1
CDR3nt: TGTGCCAGCAGTTTAATTGTCGGACTAGCGGGAATATCGGGTGAGCAGTTCTTC
CDR3aa: CASSLIVGLAGISGEQFF

abundance: .
v_gene: TRBV5-8
d_gene: .
j_gene: TRBJ2-3
CDR3nt: TGTGCCAGCAGCTTGGTTCCCAACACAGATACGCAGTATTTT
CDR3aa: CASSLVPNTDTQYF

abundance: few
v_gene: TRBV4-3
d_gene: .
j_gene: TRBJ1-1
CDR3nt: TGCGCCAGCAGCCAATCCGCCGAACTCGGGGCTTTCTTT
CDR3aa: CASSQSAELGAFF